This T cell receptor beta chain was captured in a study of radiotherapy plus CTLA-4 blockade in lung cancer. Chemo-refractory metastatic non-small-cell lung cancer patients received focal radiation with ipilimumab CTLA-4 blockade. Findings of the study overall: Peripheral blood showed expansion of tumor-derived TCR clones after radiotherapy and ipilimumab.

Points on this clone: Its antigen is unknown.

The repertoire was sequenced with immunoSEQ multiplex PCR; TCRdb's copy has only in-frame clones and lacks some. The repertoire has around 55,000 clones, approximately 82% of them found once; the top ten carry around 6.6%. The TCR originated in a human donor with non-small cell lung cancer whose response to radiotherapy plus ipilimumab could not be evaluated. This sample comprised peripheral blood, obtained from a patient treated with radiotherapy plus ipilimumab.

This chain's CDR3 is CASSLDRGWQETQYF. In DNA, the CDR3 is TGTGCCAGCAGCTTGGACCGGGGGTGGCAAGAGACCCAGTACTTC. V usage is TRBV5-6 and J usage is TRBJ2-5; D possibly corresponds to TRBD2 (6 bases). This CDR3 is built from 15 residues. Looked up from germline, CDR1 is SGHDT and CDR2 is YYEEEE. V lost 0 bases and J 2 bases, leaving 11 bases between the germline ends.